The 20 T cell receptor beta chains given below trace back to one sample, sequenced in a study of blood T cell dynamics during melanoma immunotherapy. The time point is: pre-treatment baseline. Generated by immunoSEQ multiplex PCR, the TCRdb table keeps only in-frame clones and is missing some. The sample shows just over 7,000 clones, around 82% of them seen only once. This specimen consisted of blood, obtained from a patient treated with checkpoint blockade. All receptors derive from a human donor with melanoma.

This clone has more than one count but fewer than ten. The DNA for the CDR3 is TGTGCCAGCAGTTACGAACTAGCGGGATCCTACGAGCAGTACTTC. Protein: CASSYELAGSYEQYF. The rearrangement links TRBV6-5 to TRBJ2-7; 10 nucleotides line up with TRBD2. This CDR3 is 15 amino acids long. The germline CDR1 and CDR2 sequences are MNHEY and SVGAGI. Trimming took 2 bases from V and 1 from J; bases not matched to a gene: 2.

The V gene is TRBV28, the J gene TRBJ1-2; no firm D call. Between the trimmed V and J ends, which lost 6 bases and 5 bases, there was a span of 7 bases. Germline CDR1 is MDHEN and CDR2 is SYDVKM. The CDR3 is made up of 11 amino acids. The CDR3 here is CASSSRYGYTF. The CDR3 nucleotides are TGTGCCAGCAGCAGCCGGTATGGCTACACCTTC.

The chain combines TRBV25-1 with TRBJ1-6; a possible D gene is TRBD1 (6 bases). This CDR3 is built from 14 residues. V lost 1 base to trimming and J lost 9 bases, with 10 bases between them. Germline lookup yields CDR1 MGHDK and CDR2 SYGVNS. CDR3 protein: CASSEFGGSSPLHF. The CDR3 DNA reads TGTGCCAGCAGTGAATTCGGGGGCAGTTCACCCCTCCACTTT.

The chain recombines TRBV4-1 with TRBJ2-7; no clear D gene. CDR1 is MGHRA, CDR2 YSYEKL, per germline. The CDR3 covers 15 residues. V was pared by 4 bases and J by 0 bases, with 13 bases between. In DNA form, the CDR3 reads TGCGCCAGCAGCCCAGTTTTGACCGTCTCCTACGAGCAGTACTTC. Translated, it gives CASSPVLTVSYEQYF.

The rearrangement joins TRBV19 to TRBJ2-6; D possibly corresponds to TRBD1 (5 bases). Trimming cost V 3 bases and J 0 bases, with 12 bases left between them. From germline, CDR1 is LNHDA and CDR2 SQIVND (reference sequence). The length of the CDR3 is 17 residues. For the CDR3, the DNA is TGTGCCAGTAGTATGGGGCAGGTCAGCTCTGGGGCCAACGTCCTGACTTTC. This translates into CASSMGQVSSGANVLTF.

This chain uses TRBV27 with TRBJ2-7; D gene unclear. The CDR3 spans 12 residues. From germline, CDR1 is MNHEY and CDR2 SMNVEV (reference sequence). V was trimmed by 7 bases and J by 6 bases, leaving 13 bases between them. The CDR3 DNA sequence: TGTGCCAGCACCGTATGGGGATCCGAGCAGTACTTC. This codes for CASTVWGSEQYF.

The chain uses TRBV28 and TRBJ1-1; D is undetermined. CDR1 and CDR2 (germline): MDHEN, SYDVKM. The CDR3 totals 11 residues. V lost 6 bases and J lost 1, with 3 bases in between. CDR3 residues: CASSQNTEAFF. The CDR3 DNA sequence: TGTGCCAGCAGCCAGAACACTGAAGCTTTCTTT.

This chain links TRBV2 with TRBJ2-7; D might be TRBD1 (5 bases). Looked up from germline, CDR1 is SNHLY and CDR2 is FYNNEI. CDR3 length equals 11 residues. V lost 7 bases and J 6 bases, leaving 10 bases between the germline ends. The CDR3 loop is CASMTVREQYF. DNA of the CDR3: TGTGCCAGCATGACAGTACGCGAGCAGTACTTC.

DNA of the CDR3: TGTGCCAGCAGTGGGGGGCGGGACTCCTACGAGCAGTACTTC. This sequence encodes CASSGGRDSYEQYF. The V gene is TRBV6-1, the J gene TRBJ2-7; perhaps D is TRBD1 or TRBD2 (6 bases each). The V end lost 4 bases, the J end lost 0 bases, and 10 bases lay between the germline ends. Germline assignment: CDR1 MNHNS and CDR2 SASEGT. This CDR3 is 14 amino acids long.

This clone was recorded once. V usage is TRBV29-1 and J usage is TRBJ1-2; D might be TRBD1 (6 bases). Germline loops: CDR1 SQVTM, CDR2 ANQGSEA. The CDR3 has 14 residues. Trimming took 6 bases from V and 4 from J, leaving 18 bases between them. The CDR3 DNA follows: TGCAGCGTCGGGCAGGGTCCCAGGGGCTATGGCTACACCTTC. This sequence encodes CSVGQGPRGYGYTF.

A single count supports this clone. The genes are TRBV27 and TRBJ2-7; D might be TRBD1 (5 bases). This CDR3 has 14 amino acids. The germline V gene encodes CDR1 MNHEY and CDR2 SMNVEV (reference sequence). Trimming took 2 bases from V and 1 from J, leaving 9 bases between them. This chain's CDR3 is CASSLQGRSYEQYF. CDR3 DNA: TGTGCCAGCAGTTTACAGGGAAGGTCCTACGAGCAGTACTTC.

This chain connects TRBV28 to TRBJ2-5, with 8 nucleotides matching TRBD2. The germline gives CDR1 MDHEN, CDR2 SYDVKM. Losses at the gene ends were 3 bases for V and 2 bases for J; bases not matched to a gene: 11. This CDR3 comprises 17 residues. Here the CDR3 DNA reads TGTGCCAGCAGTTTGGGTCGGGCGGGAGGCATACAAGAGACCCAGTACTTC. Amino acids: CASSLGRAGGIQETQYF.

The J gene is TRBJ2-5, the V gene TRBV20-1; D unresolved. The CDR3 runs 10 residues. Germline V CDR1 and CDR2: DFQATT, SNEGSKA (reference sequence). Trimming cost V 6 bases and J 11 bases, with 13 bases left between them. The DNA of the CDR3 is TGCAGTGCCGCCGCCATAGAGCAGTACTTC. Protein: CSAAAIEQYF.

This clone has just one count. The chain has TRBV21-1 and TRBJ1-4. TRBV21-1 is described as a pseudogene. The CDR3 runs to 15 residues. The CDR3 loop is CASSKDAATNEKLFF. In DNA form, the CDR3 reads TGTGCCAGCAGCAAAGACGCGGCAACTAATGAAAAACTGTTTTTT.

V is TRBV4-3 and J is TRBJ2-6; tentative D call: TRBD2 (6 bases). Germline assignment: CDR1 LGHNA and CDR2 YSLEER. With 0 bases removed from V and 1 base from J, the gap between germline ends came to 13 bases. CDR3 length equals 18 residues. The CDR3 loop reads CASSQDSGEASGANVLTF. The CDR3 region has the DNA TGCGCCAGCAGCCAAGATTCTGGGGAGGCGTCTGGGGCCAACGTCCTGACTTTC.

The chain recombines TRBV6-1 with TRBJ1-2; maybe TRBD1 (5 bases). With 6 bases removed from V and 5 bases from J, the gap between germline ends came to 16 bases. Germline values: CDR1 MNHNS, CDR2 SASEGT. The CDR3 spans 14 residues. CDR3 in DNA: TGTGCCAGCAGGGTCACAGGACGCAATTATGGCTACACCTTC. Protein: CASRVTGRNYGYTF.

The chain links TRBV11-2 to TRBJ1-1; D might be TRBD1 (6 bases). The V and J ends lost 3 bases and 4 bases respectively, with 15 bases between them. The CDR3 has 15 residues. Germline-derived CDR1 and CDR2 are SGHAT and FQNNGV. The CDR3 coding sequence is TGTGCCAGCAGCTTTTTGAGGGGGTCTGCCACTGAAGCTTTCTTT. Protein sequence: CASSFLRGSATEAFF.

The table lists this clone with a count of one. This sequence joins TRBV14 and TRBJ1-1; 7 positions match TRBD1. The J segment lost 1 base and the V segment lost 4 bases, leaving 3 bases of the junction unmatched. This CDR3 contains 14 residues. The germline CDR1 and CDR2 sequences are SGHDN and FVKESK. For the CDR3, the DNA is TGTGCCAGCAGCCCGGGACAGAGGAACACTGAAGCTTTCTTT. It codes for CASSPGQRNTEAFF.

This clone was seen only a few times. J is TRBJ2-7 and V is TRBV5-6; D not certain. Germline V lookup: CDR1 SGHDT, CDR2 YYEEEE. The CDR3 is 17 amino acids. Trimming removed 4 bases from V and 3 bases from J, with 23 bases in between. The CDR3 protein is CASSPQGLLESSYEQYF. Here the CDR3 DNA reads TGTGCCAGCAGCCCTCAAGGGCTACTCGAGTCGAGCTACGAGCAGTACTTC.

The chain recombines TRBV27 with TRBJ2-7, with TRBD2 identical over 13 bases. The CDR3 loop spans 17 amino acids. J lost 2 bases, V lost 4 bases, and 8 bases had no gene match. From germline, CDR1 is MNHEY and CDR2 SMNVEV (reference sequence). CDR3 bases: TGTGCCAGCAGTTCAGGTCCCGGGACTAGCGGGACCTACGAGCAGTACTTC. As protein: CASSSGPGTSGTYEQYF.